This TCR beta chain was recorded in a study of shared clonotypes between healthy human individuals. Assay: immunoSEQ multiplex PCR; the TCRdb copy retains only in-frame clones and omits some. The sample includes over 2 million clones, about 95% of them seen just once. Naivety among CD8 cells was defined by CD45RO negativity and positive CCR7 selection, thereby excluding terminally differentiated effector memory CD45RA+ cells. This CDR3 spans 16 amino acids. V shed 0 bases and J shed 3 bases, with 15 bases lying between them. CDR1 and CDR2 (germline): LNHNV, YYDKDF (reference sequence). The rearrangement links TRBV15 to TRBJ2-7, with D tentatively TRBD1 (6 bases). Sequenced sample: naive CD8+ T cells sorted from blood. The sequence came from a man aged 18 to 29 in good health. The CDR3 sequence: CATSRDLGGTNYEQYF. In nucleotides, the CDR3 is TGTGCCACCAGCAGAGATCTTGGGGGCACGAACTACGAGCAGTACTTC.